Shown below are 27 T cell receptor beta chains from a single sample sequenced in a study of human T cells and chemical hapten exposure (dated by TCRdb to the early 2020s). To prepare the library, RACE was applied. Sequencing used a NextSeq 500. Starting from the raw public reads, TCRdb applied fastp trimming at Q25, assembled clones with MiXCR and retained in-frame beta chains. Rows are combined by CDR3 protein, so each entry shows the most common genes and DNA. This sample holds tens of thousands of distinct CDR3 sequences; 9.6% were observed only once. About 3.5% of the sample lies in the top ten. The time point tag for this specimen amounts to: pre-sensitization, week 0. The treatment or condition label, as the study defines it: therapeutic diphenylcyclopropenone sensitization with weekly scalp DPC. The sample here was whole blood, taken in connection with sensitization to the hapten diphenylcyclopropenone (DPC). The receptors here all came from a woman between 40 and 55 years old with alopecia areata. Some clones in this sample may be carry-over from other donors' samples.

This clonotype showed up many times. The CDR3 protein is CASSEQVNTGELFF. CDR3 in DNA: TGTGCCAGCAGTGAACAGGTCAACACCGGGGAGCTGTTTTTT. This chain uses TRBV2 with TRBJ2-2; D is uncertain. Trimming stripped 2 bases from V and 2 bases from J, with 6 bases between. The CDR3 extends over 14 amino acids. CDR1 and CDR2 from the germline V gene are SNHLY and FYNNEI.

This clonotype appeared many times. The V call is TRBV7-6, the J call TRBJ1-5; D gene uncertain. The CDR3 contains 13 residues. V gave up 3 bases and J gave up 3 bases, with 6 bases separating them. Germline V CDR1 and CDR2: SGHVS, FNYEAQ. The DNA for the CDR3 is TGTGCCAGCAGCTTCGGGTACAATCAGCCCCAGCATTTT. This gives the protein CASSFGYNQPQHF.

This clonotype came up many times. The chain employs TRBV20-1 and TRBJ1-1, with D tentatively TRBD1 (5 bases). V was clipped by 6 bases and J by 1 base, with 9 bases between them. The length of the CDR3 is 12 residues. The germline V gene encodes CDR1 DFQATT and CDR2 SNEGSKA (reference sequence). CDR3 region: CSAKGPNTEAFF. In DNA form, the CDR3 reads TGCAGTGCGAAGGGACCGAACACTGAAGCTTTCTTT.

This clonotype was seen only a few times. V usage is TRBV6-2 or TRBV6-3 and J usage is TRBJ1-5; 9 bases match TRBD1. The CDR3 covers 17 residues. The ends lost 2 bases at V and 7 bases at J; junction bases unmatched: 12. Germline assignment: CDR1 MNHEY and CDR2 SVGEGT. The CDR3 reads CASSYARGQGLYQPQHF. CDR3 sequence (DNA): TGTGCCAGCAGTTACGCCCGGGGACAGGGCTTGTACCAGCCCCAGCATTTT.

The sample holds many counts of this clonotype. The rearrangement links TRBV12-3 or TRBV12-4 to TRBJ1-6; 10 bases are a match to TRBD1. Losses at the gene ends were 4 bases for V and 7 bases for J; bases not matched to a gene: 4. This CDR3 spans 15 amino acids. The CDR3 bases are TGTGCCAGCAGTTCTCTGGGACAGGGGAATTCACCCCTCCACTTT. Protein sequence: CASSSLGQGNSPLHF.

The table lists this clonotype with many counts. The chain has TRBV12-5 and TRBJ2-7, with D perhaps TRBD1 (6 bases). Germline CDR1 LGHNT, CDR2 FRNRAP. CDR3 size: 13 residues. V was pared by 6 bases and J by 1 base, with 10 bases between. The CDR3 nucleotides read TGTGCTAGTGGCTCGGACAGATCCTACGAGCAGTACTTC. It yields the protein CASGSDRSYEQYF.

This clonotype was detected ten times or more. V gene TRBV7-6 combines with J gene TRBJ2-7; D gene ambiguous. The CDR3 loop spans 13 amino acids. Trimming removed 1 base at V and 6 bases at J, with 10 bases between. Germline lookup yields CDR1 SGHVS and CDR2 FNYEAQ. This CDR3 is CASSLGGSREQYF. CDR3 nucleotides: TGTGCCAGCAGCTTAGGGGGAAGCCGCGAGCAGTACTTC.

This clonotype was counted ten times or more. The chain combines TRBV28 with TRBJ1-3; 7 bases agree with TRBD1. CDR3 length: 16 amino acids. J gave up 0 bases and V 4 bases, and 6 bases lay outside the gene matches. From germline, CDR1 is MDHEN and CDR2 SYDVKM. The CDR3 DNA is TGTGCCAGCAGTTACCCCGGGACAGTCTCTGGAAACACCATATATTTT. It is translated as CASSYPGTVSGNTIYF.

The chain combines TRBV5-1 with TRBJ2-5, with TRBD2 matching 10 bases. There are 15 residues in the CDR3. Trimming removed 4 bases from V and 4 bases from J; junction bases left unmatched: 7. Germline CDR1 is SGHRS and CDR2 is YFSETQ. The CDR3 loop reads CASSRLAGQLETQYF. Written as DNA, the CDR3 is TGCGCCAGCAGCCGACTAGCGGGCCAGCTAGAGACCCAGTACTTC.

This chain links TRBV12-3 or TRBV12-4 with TRBJ2-1; 8 nucleotides agree with TRBD2. V lost 7 bases and J lost 0; bases outside the gene matches: 8. This CDR3 spans 16 amino acids. The DNA of the CDR3 is TGTGCCAGCACCAAAGCGGGGGCAAGCTCCTACAATGAGCAGTTCTTC. Translating gives CASTKAGASSYNEQFF.

CDR3 coding DNA: TGTGCCAGCAGTTCTGCTGGGGCCAACGTCCTGACTTTC. The encoded protein is CASSSAGANVLTF. The chain is built from TRBV12-3 or TRBV12-4 and TRBJ2-6; no clear D gene. V was pared by 4 bases and J by 2 bases, with 3 bases between. This CDR3 is 13 amino acids long.

This sequence joins TRBV2 and TRBJ1-2, with 9 nucleotides matching TRBD1. This CDR3 region has 15 residues. Germline V gene data show CDR1 as SNHLY and CDR2 as FYNNEI. The trim removed 5 bases at V and 4 bases at J, leaving 8 bases unmatched. CDR3 nucleotides: TGTGCCAGCAGTCTCCGATCGGACAGGGGCTATGGCTACACCTTC. As protein: CASSLRSDRGYGYTF.

This clonotype was picked up many times. This rearrangement joins TRBV4-3 to TRBJ2-1; D possibly matches TRBD1 or TRBD2 (5 bases each). CDR3 length equals 15 residues. The germline V gene has CDR1 LGHNA and CDR2 YSLEER. V lost 0 bases and J lost 3, with 9 bases in between. CDR3 sequence reads: CASSQERGRYNEQFF. In nucleotides, the CDR3 is TGCGCCAGCAGCCAAGAGAGGGGCCGCTACAATGAGCAGTTCTTC.

V gene TRBV7-2 combines with J gene TRBJ2-7, with 7 bases lining up with TRBD2. Germline trimming cut 5 bases from V and 6 bases from J; bases unmatched to any gene: 4. The V gene's germline CDR1 is SGHTA and CDR2 FQGNSA. This CDR3 comprises 12 residues. The CDR3: CASSGAGIEQYF. The CDR3, as DNA: TGTGCCAGCAGCGGAGCGGGGATCGAGCAGTACTTC.

This clonotype was seen more than once but under ten times. This rearrangement joins TRBV12-3 or TRBV12-4 to TRBJ1-2; TRBD1 matches at 9 bases. This CDR3 spans 16 amino acids. V lost 5 bases, J lost 4 bases, and 11 bases stayed unmatched. This CDR3 reads CASSPIPGQGPYGYTF. CDR3 coding DNA: TGTGCCAGCAGTCCAATCCCGGGACAGGGCCCCTATGGCTACACCTTC.

This CDR3 is CASSSIRGGYGYTF. The CDR3 nucleotides are TGTGCCAGCAGCTCGATCCGGGGCGGCTATGGCTACACCTTC. The chain uses TRBV11-2 and TRBJ1-2, with a weak D call TRBD1 (5 bases). Trimming shortened V by 4 bases and J by 4 bases, and 13 bases separated the two germline ends. Germline V gene lookup returns CDR1 SGHAT and CDR2 FQNNGV. This CDR3 contains 14 residues.

The J gene is TRBJ2-3, the V gene TRBV24-1; possibly TRBD2 for D (6 bases). This CDR3 contains 16 residues. The V gene's germline CDR1 is KGHDR and CDR2 SFDVKD. Trimming stripped 2 bases from V and 5 bases from J, with 16 bases between. The CDR3 nucleotides are TGTGCCACCAGTGATTCTCTAGCGATTTCTGTAGATACGCAGTATTTT. This translates into CATSDSLAISVDTQYF.

This rearrangement joins TRBV2 to TRBJ2-2; perhaps TRBD1 as D (5 bases). The CDR3 length is 10 residues. V was cut by 10 bases and J by 8 bases, with 8 bases left in between. Germline CDR1 is SNHLY and CDR2 is FYNNEI. The CDR3 region is CATREGELFF. The CDR3 DNA is TGTGCCACCAGGGAAGGGGAGCTGTTTTTT.

This clonotype has a count of ten or more. CDR3 residues: CASRLPPGQGRREDEQFF. CDR3 in DNA: TGTGCCAGCAGGTTACCCCCGGGACAGGGGCGTCGTGAGGATGAGCAGTTCTTC. This chain uses TRBV7-9 with TRBJ2-1; TRBD1 aligns across 10 bases. The CDR3 contains 18 residues. Unmatched junction bases numbered 19, after V lost 6 bases and J lost 8 bases. Germline CDR1 and CDR2: SEHNR and FQNEAQ (reference sequence).

This clonotype was seen more than once but under ten times. The chain couples TRBV20-1 to TRBJ2-2, with TRBD2 identical over 8 bases. In germline, CDR1 is DFQATT, CDR2 SNEGSKA (reference sequence). The CDR3 runs 16 residues. Losses at the gene ends were 3 bases for V and 4 bases for J; bases not matched to a gene: 10. CDR3: CSASNPSGGITGELFF. The CDR3 DNA follows: TGCAGTGCTAGTAACCCCAGCGGGGGTATCACCGGGGAGCTGTTTTTT.

V usage is TRBV29-1 and J usage is TRBJ2-1; 9 bases agree with TRBD2. The length of the CDR3 is 13 residues. Trimming took 4 bases from V and 7 from J; bases not matched to a gene: 5. Germline lookup yields CDR1 SQVTM and CDR2 ANQGSEA. CDR3 loop: CSVVASGDNEQFF. CDR3 bases: TGCAGCGTTGTGGCTAGCGGGGATAATGAGCAGTTCTTC.

This clonotype showed up many times. V usage is TRBV7-9 and J usage is TRBJ2-6; no firm D call. The V end was cut by 0 bases, the J end by 0 bases, with 12 bases between. Germline V lookup: CDR1 SEHNR, CDR2 FQNEAQ (reference sequence). The CDR3 covers 18 residues. CDR3 loop: CASSLAVWRHSGANVLTF. As DNA, the CDR3 is TGTGCCAGCAGCTTAGCGGTCTGGCGGCACTCTGGGGCCAACGTCCTGACTTTC.

This clonotype was seen more than once but under ten times. The genes are TRBV2 and TRBJ1-1; D gene ambiguous. Trimming pared 5 bases from V and 4 bases from J, leaving 17 bases between. The CDR3 consists of 15 residues. Germline lookup yields CDR1 SNHLY and CDR2 FYNNEI. Written as DNA, the CDR3 is TGTGCCAGCAGTAGAAAGGCCGCCGGCAGCACTGAAGCTTTCTTT. This translates into CASSRKAAGSTEAFF.

This clonotype was recorded many times. This sequence joins TRBV28 and TRBJ1-2, with D maybe TRBD1 (5 bases). Deletions cut 4 bases from V and 8 bases from J, with 17 bases between. This CDR3 comprises 14 residues. Germline-derived CDR1 and CDR2 are MDHEN and SYDVKM. The CDR3 loop reads CASSSDGALLGYTF. The DNA for the CDR3 is TGTGCCAGCAGTTCGGACGGGGCTTTGTTAGGCTACACCTTC.

This sequence joins TRBV18 and TRBJ2-3; TRBD1 is a possible D gene (5 bases). The CDR3 is 15 residues long. V was shortened by 0 bases and J by 4 bases, with 11 bases between the two germline ends. The germline CDR1 and CDR2 sequences are KGHSH and LQKENI. The CDR3 bases are TGTGCCAGCTCACCACCAGGGGAAGGTCCAGATACGCAGTATTTT. This encodes CASSPPGEGPDTQYF.

In this sample, this clonotype turned up many times. V usage is TRBV7-2 and J usage is TRBJ1-5; maybe TRBD1 (5 bases). Germline CDR1 SGHTA, CDR2 FQGNSA. This CDR3 spans 14 amino acids. V lost 1 base, J lost 7 bases, and 11 bases lay in between. CDR3 coding DNA: TGTGCCAGCAGCTTAGGAGGGACTAGGCAGCCCCAGCATTTT. This encodes CASSLGGTRQPQHF.

This clonotype was seen at least ten times. V is TRBV6-1 and J is TRBJ1-5; D unclear. Germline assignment: CDR1 MNHNS and CDR2 SASEGT. The length of the CDR3 is 12 residues. V was clipped by 10 bases and J by 3 bases, with 10 bases between them. The CDR3 bases are TGTGCCACCCGGGGTTACAATCAGCCCCAGCATTTT. It codes for CATRGYNQPQHF.